The following is a TCR beta chain sequence with its context. Its specificity is unknown. The CDR3 runs to 15 residues. Germline V CDR1 and CDR2: LNHDA, SQIVND (reference sequence). V lost 5 bases and J lost 6; bases outside the gene matches: 7. The source of the sample is a study of T cell responses to AZD1222 COVID-19 vaccine. Study-level results: Repertoires were sampled only after the peak T cell response.

The data were produced by immunoSEQ multiplex PCR, yet TCRdb's version contains in-frame clones alone and is incomplete. The sample consists of around 140,000 clones, 70% to 90% of them appearing once. Sequences were derived from peripheral blood, sampled on day 0 of AZD1222 vaccination. The chain links TRBV19 to TRBJ1-2; TRBD1 matches at 12 bases. This clonotype originated in an adult in good health. The CDR3 coding sequence is TGTGCCAGTAGTCCGGGACAGGGGGCGCAAAATGGCTACACCTTC. Protein sequence: CASSPGQGAQNGYTF.